A selection of T cell receptor beta chains follows, all from one sample in a study of T cells after posttransplantation cyclophosphamide. The protocol was immunoSEQ multiplex PCR, while the TCRdb copy is restricted to in-frame clones and leaves out a portion. This sample has some 7,500 clones, each found more than once. The input for sequencing was PBMCs, taken after allogeneic stem cell transplant with posttransplant cyclophosphamide. The receptors derive from a male patient younger than 35 who received an allogeneic stem cell transplant from an unrelated donor, was CMV-positive, and had acute and chronic GVHD. These T cells may partly come from the graft donor. Each CDR3 is given with its conserved first and last residue. D genes are given only for firm matches.

D gene: -; V gene: TRBV6-5; J gene: TRBJ1-1; CDR3 protein: CASRPTGNTEAFF
D gene: -; V gene: TRBV27; J gene: TRBJ2-3; CDR3 protein: CASSLSAGGTDTQYF
D gene: -; V gene: TRBV5-1; J gene: TRBJ2-7; CDR3 protein: CASSLEAGVIYEQYF
D gene: -; V gene: TRBV9; J gene: TRBJ1-4; CDR3 protein: CASSPRVGEKLFF
D gene: TRBD1; V gene: TRBV30; J gene: TRBJ1-1; CDR3 protein: CACSGDRGRTEAFF
D gene: -; V gene: TRBV10-3; J gene: TRBJ2-1; CDR3 protein: CAIRRTSQDEQFF
D gene: -; V gene: TRBV19; J gene: TRBJ1-3; CDR3 protein: CASSAGHSGNTIYF
D gene: TRBD1; V gene: TRBV18; J gene: TRBJ1-2; CDR3 protein: CASSRTQGVDGYTF
D gene: TRBD1; V gene: TRBV9; J gene: TRBJ1-5; CDR3 protein: CASSEGAGTEPQHF
D gene: -; V gene: TRBV19; J gene: TRBJ1-4; CDR3 protein: CASSAQGGDEKLFF
D gene: TRBD2; V gene: TRBV27; J gene: TRBJ2-3; CDR3 protein: CASSGGGGAGTDTQYF
D gene: TRBD1; V gene: TRBV28; J gene: TRBJ2-3; CDR3 protein: CASSPDSGTDTRYF
D gene: -; V gene: TRBV11-2; J gene: TRBJ1-4; CDR3 protein: CASSLAGYGEKLFF
D gene: TRBD2; V gene: TRBV6-6; J gene: TRBJ2-5; CDR3 protein: CASLSPHSGGPETQYF
D gene: -; V gene: TRBV19; J gene: TRBJ1-1; CDR3 protein: CASSIEWNRAIAFF
D gene: TRBD1; V gene: TRBV4-3; J gene: TRBJ1-1; CDR3 protein: CASSTRRQGAEAFF
D gene: TRBD1; V gene: TRBV11-2; J gene: TRBJ1-1; CDR3 protein: CASSLETGDTEAFF
D gene: -; V gene: TRBV19; J gene: TRBJ2-2; CDR3 protein: CASEQHNTGELFF
D gene: -; V gene: TRBV19; J gene: TRBJ1-2; CDR3 protein: CASSIDRDYGYTF
D gene: TRBD1; V gene: TRBV5-1; J gene: TRBJ2-5; CDR3 protein: CASSVQGDETQYF
D gene: -; V gene: TRBV2; J gene: TRBJ2-3; CDR3 protein: CASSESRPGKGDTQYF
D gene: -; V gene: TRBV7-9; J gene: TRBJ1-1; CDR3 protein: CASSRGPNQNTEAFF
D gene: TRBD1; V gene: TRBV7-9; J gene: TRBJ1-4; CDR3 protein: CASSTPGQINEKLFF
D gene: -; V gene: TRBV16; J gene: TRBJ1-1; CDR3 protein: CASSPSIQGRNTEAFF
D gene: -; V gene: TRBV11-2; J gene: TRBJ2-7; CDR3 protein: CASSLDPGGAETTSDEQYF
D gene: -; V gene: TRBV18; J gene: TRBJ1-3; CDR3 protein: CASSPLRVVDTIYF
D gene: -; V gene: TRBV6-5; J gene: TRBJ2-7; CDR3 protein: CASRRGSSYEQYF
D gene: TRBD2; V gene: TRBV7-9; J gene: TRBJ2-5; CDR3 protein: CASSLGAGGQETQYF
D gene: TRBD2; V gene: TRBV6-5; J gene: TRBJ2-2; CDR3 protein: CASSYGAGANTGELFF
D gene: -; V gene: TRBV29-1; J gene: TRBJ1-4; CDR3 protein: CSVRTVGEKLFF
D gene: -; V gene: TRBV5-1; J gene: TRBJ1-1; CDR3 protein: CASSLGKTNTEAFF
D gene: TRBD1; V gene: TRBV28; J gene: TRBJ1-6; CDR3 protein: CASSFKGQGLYNSPLHF
D gene: -; V gene: TRBV19; J gene: TRBJ2-2; CDR3 protein: CASSLGGGGLTGELFF
D gene: TRBD1; V gene: TRBV2; J gene: TRBJ2-1; CDR3 protein: CASSEGDRVGANEQFF
D gene: TRBD1; V gene: TRBV15; J gene: TRBJ1-1; CDR3 protein: CATSRDNGRGTTEAFF
D gene: -; V gene: TRBV2; J gene: TRBJ2-3; CDR3 protein: CASRELAPDTQYF
D gene: TRBD1; V gene: TRBV27; J gene: TRBJ2-1; CDR3 protein: CASTRGQGARNEQFF
D gene: TRBD1; V gene: TRBV2; J gene: TRBJ1-1; CDR3 protein: CASSLDRVNTEAFF
D gene: -; V gene: TRBV7-9; J gene: TRBJ1-1; CDR3 protein: CASSPRQGATEAFF
D gene: TRBD2; V gene: TRBV6-1; J gene: TRBJ2-3; CDR3 protein: CASSVGGDTQYF